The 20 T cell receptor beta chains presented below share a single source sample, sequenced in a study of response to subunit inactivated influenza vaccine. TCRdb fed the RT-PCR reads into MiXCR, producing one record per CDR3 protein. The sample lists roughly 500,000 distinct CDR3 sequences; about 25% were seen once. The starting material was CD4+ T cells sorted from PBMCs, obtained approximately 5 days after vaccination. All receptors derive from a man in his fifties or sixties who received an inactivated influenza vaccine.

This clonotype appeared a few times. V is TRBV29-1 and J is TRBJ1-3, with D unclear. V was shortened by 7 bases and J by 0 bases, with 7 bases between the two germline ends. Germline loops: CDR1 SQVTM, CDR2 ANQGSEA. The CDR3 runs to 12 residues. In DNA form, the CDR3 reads TGCAGCGCAGCCTTCTCTGGAAACACCATATATTTT. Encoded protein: CSAAFSGNTIYF. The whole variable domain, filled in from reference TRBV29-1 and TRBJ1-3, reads SAVISQKPSRDICQRGTSLTIQCQVDSQVTMMFWYRQQPGQSLTLIATANQGSEATYESGFVIDKFPISRPNLTFSTLTVSNMSPEDSSIYLCSAAFSGNTIYFGEGSWLTVV.

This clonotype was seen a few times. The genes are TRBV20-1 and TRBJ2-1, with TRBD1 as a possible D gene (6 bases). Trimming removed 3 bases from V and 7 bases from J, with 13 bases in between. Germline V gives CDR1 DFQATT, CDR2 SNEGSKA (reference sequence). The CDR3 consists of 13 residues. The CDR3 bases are TGCAGTGCTAGTAACCCAGGGGAGAATGAGCAGTTCTTC. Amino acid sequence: CSASNPGENEQFF.

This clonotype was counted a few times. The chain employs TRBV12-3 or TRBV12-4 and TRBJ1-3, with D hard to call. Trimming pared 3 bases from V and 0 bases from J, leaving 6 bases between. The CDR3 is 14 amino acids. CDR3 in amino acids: CASSLWDSGNTIYF. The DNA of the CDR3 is TGTGCCAGCAGTTTGTGGGACTCTGGAAACACCATATATTTT.

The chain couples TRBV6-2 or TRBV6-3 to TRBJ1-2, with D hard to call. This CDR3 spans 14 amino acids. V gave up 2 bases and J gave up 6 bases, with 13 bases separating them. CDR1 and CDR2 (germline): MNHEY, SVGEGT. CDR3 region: CASSYPGGGHGYTF. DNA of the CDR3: TGTGCCAGCAGTTACCCGGGAGGCGGCCATGGCTACACCTTC.

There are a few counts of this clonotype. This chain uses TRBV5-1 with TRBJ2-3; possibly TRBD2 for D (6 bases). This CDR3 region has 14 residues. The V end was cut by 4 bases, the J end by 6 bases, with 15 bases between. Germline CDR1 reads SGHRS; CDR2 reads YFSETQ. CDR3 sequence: CASSPGTSPDTQYF. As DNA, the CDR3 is TGCGCCAGCAGCCCCGGGACTTCGCCTGATACGCAGTATTTT.

The CDR3 is CSATPKPLAAVGTQYF. Here the CDR3 DNA reads TGCAGTGCTACCCCGAAGCCACTAGCAGCGGTGGGGACCCAGTACTTC. This sequence joins TRBV20-1 and TRBJ2-5; D possibly corresponds to TRBD2 (6 bases). The germline V gene encodes CDR1 DFQATT and CDR2 SNEGSKA (reference sequence). The CDR3 spans 16 residues. Trimming took off 4 bases at V and 7 bases at J, with 25 bases between the two ends.

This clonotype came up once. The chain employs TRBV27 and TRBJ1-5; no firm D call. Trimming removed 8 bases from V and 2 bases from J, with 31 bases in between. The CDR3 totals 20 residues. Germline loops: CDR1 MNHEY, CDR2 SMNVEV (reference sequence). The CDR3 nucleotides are TGTGCCAGCTCTTTTTGTGTACAGAGAGGACCTCTGTCGGGCAATCAGCCCCAGCATTTT. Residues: CASSFCVQRGPLSGNQPQHF.

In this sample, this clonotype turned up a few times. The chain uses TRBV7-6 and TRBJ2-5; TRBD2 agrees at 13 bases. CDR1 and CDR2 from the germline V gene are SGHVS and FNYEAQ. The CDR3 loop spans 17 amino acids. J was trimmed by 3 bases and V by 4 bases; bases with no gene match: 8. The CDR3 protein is CASSSTWTSGRKETQYF. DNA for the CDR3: TGTGCCAGCAGCTCGACTTGGACTAGCGGGAGAAAAGAGACCCAGTACTTC.

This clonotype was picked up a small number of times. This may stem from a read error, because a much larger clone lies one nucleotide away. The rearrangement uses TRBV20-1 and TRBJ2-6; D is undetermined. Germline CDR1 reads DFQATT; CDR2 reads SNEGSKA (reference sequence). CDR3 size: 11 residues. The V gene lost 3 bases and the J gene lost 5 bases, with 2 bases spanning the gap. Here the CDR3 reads CSASRANVLTF. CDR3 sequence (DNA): TGCAGTGCTAGCCGGGCCAACGTCCTGACTTTC.

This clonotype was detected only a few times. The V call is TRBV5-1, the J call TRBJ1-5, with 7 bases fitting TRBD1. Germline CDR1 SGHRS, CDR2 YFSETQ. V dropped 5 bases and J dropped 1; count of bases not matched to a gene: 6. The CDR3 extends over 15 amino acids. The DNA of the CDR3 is TGCGCCAGCAGACCGGGGACAGAAAGCAATCAGCCCCAGCATTTT. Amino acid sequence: CASRPGTESNQPQHF.

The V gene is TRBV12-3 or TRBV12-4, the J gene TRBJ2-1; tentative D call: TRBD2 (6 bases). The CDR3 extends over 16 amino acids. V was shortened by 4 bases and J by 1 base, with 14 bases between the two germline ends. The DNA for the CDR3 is TGTGCCAGCAGTTCCTTAGCGGCGAATTCCTACAATGAGCAGTTCTTC. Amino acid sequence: CASSSLAANSYNEQFF.

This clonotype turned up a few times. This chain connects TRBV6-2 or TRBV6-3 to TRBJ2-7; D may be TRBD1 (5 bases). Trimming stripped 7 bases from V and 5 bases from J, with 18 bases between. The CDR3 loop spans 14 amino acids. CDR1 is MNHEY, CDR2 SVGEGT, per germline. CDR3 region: CASMLSPRVHEQYF. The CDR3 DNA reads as TGTGCCAGCATGTTATCCCCCAGGGTCCACGAGCAGTACTTC.

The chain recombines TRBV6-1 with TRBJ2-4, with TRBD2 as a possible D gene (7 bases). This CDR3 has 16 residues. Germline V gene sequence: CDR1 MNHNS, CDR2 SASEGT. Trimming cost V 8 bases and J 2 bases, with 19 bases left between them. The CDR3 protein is CASAIGGVLTKNIQYF. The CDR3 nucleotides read TGTGCCAGCGCTATAGGGGGGGTCTTAACCAAAAACATTCAGTACTTC.

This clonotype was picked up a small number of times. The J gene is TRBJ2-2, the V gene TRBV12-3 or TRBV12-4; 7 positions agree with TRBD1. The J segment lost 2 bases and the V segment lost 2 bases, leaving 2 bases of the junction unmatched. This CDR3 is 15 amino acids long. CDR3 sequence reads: CASSLNRGNTGELFF. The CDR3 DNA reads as TGTGCCAGCAGTTTAAACAGGGGCAACACCGGGGAGCTGTTTTTT.

The CDR3 loop is CASKLLASSGNTIYF. For the CDR3, the DNA is TGTGCCAGCAAGCTATTAGCGAGCTCTGGAAACACCATATATTTT. V gene TRBV6-1 combines with J gene TRBJ1-3; unclear D gene. V gave up 7 bases and J gave up 0 bases, with 13 bases separating them. The CDR3 runs to 15 residues. Germline CDR1 and CDR2: MNHNS and SASEGT.

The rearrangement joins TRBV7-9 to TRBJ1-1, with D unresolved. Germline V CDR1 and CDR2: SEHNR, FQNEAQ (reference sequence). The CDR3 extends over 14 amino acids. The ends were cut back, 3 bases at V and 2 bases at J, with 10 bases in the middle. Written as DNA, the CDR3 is TGTGCCAGCAGCTTTGGCGCGAGAAACACTGAAGCTTTCTTT. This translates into CASSFGARNTEAFF. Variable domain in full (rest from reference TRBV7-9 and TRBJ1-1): DTGVSQNPRHKITKRGQNVTFRCDPISEHNRLYWYRQTLGQGPEFLTYFQNEAQLEKSRLLSDRFSAERPKGSFSTLEIQRTEQGDSAMYLCASSFGARNTEAFFGQGTRLTVV.

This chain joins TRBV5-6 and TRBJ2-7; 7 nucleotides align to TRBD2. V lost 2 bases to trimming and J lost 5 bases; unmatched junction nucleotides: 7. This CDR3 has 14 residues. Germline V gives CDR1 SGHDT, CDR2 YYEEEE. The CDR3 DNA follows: TGTGCCAGCAGCTTAGGCGGGAGACCCCACGAGCAGTACTTC. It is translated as CASSLGGRPHEQYF.

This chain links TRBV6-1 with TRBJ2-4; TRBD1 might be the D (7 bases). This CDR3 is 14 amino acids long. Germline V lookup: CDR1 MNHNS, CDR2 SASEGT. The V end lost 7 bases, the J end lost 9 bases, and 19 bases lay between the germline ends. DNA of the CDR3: TGTGCCAGCACCTCCAGGGGGGTGACGGGCATTCAGTACTTC. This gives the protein CASTSRGVTGIQYF.

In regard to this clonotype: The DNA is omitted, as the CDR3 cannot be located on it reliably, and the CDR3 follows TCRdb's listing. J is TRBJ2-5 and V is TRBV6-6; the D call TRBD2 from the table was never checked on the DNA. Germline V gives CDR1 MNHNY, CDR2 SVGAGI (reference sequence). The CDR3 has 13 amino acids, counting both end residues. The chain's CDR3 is CASSTSGGETQYF.

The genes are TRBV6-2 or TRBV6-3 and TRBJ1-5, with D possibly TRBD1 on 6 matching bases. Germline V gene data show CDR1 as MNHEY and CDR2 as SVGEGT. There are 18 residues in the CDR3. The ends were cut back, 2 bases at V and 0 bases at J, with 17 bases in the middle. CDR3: CASSYAPRTVNSNQPQHF. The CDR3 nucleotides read TGTGCCAGCAGTTACGCTCCTCGGACAGTAAATAGCAATCAGCCCCAGCATTTT.